Shown below are 29 T cell receptor beta chains from a single sample sequenced in a study of T cell responses to AZD1222 COVID-19 vaccine. Some clones are missing from TCRdb's copy, which holds only in-frame ones; the method was immunoSEQ multiplex PCR. This sample yields fewer than 200,000 clones, of which 85% to 90% are seen a single time; roughly 6.5% belongs to the top ten. This specimen was peripheral blood, taken on day 0 of AZD1222 vaccination. Receptors were obtained from an adult in good health.

This rearrangement joins TRBV18 to TRBJ1-2; the D gene is possibly TRBD1 (6 bases). This CDR3 comprises 16 residues. Germline values: CDR1 KGHSH, CDR2 LQKENI. V was shortened by 3 bases and J by 6 bases, with 20 bases between the two germline ends. The CDR3 sequence: CASSPPNQGRYDGYTF. CDR3 bases: TGTGCCAGCTCACCTCCCAACCAGGGGAGATACGATGGCTACACCTTC.

The chain recombines TRBV25-1 with TRBJ1-1; perhaps TRBD1 as D (6 bases). Trimming pared 6 bases from V and 7 bases from J, leaving 15 bases between. CDR3 length equals 13 residues. From germline, CDR1 is MGHDK and CDR2 SYGVNS. For the CDR3, the DNA is TGTGCCAGCAGCCGACCGGGGGGGCTTGAAGCTTTCTTT. Its translation: CASSRPGGLEAFF.

V is TRBV6-2 or TRBV6-3 and J is TRBJ1-2; 9 nucleotides agree with TRBD1. The CDR3 consists of 13 residues. V was clipped by 4 bases and J by 8 bases; unmatched bases: 5. CDR1 and CDR2 from the germline V gene are MNHEY and SVGEGT. CDR3 region: CASSSGQGDGYTF. The CDR3 coding sequence is TGTGCCAGCAGTTCGGGACAGGGAGACGGCTACACCTTC.

The chain uses TRBV9 and TRBJ2-6, with 9 bases matching TRBD1. The ends lost 4 bases at V and 0 bases at J; junction bases unmatched: 14. CDR3 length: 20 amino acids. Germline CDR1 and CDR2: SGDLS and YYNGEE. CDR3 coding DNA: TGTGCCAGCAGCACCAACCCCGTCGGGACAGGGCACTCTGGGGCCAACGTCCTGACTTTC. This codes for CASSTNPVGTGHSGANVLTF.

This chain joins TRBV6-5 and TRBJ1-2; D gene unclear. The CDR3 has 13 residues. Trimming pared 6 bases from V and 4 bases from J, leaving 12 bases between. CDR1 and CDR2 from the germline V gene are MNHEY and SVGAGI. This chain's CDR3 is CASSTERAYGYTF. The CDR3 DNA reads as TGTGCCAGCAGCACGGAAAGGGCCTATGGCTACACCTTC.

This clone turned up a few times. The V call is TRBV18, the J call TRBJ1-2, with 8 bases fitting TRBD1. CDR1 and CDR2 (germline): KGHSH, LQKENI. V shed 3 bases, J shed 2 bases, and the junction held 20 bases outside the gene matches. There are 20 residues in the CDR3. The CDR3 DNA sequence: TGTGCCAGCTCACCCGCTGAGAGGAGAGGCGTTGGACAGGGCAACTATGGCTACACCTTC. It encodes CASSPAERRGVGQGNYGYTF. Supplemented by reference TRBV18 and TRBJ1-2, the full variable domain reads NAGVMQNPRHLVRRRGQEARLRCSPMKGHSHVYWYRQLPEEGLKFMVYLQKENIIDESGMPKERFSAEFPKEGPSILRIQQVVRGDSAAYFCASSPAERRGVGQGNYGYTFGSGTRLTVV.

The J gene is TRBJ2-3, the V gene TRBV18; 8 bases align to TRBD1. V was clipped by 5 bases and J by 5 bases; unmatched bases: 3. The CDR3 covers 13 residues. Looked up from germline, CDR1 is KGHSH and CDR2 is LQKENI. The CDR3, as DNA: TGTGCCAGCTCAACAGACAGGGGAGATACGCAGTATTTT. Amino acids: CASSTDRGDTQYF. The whole variable domain, remainder taken from reference TRBV18 and TRBJ2-3, is NAGVMQNPRHLVRRRGQEARLRCSPMKGHSHVYWYRQLPEEGLKFMVYLQKENIIDESGMPKERFSAEFPKEGPSILRIQQVVRGDSAAYFCASSTDRGDTQYFGPGTRLTVL.

The genes are TRBV18 and TRBJ1-2, with TRBD1 as a possible D gene (6 bases). The germline gives CDR1 KGHSH, CDR2 LQKENI. CDR3 size: 13 residues. Trimming removed 3 bases from V and 8 bases from J, with 13 bases in between. Here the CDR3 DNA reads TGTGCCAGCTCACCGGAGGCAGGGGACGGCTACACCTTC. Translating it yields CASSPEAGDGYTF.

The V call is TRBV28, the J call TRBJ1-5; D is perhaps TRBD1 (5 bases). CDR3 length: 15 amino acids. V gave up 7 bases and J gave up 0 bases, with 13 bases separating them. Germline lookup yields CDR1 MDHEN and CDR2 SYDVKM. The CDR3 loop reads CASTGPANSNQPQHF. In DNA, the CDR3 is TGTGCCAGCACGGGGCCAGCAAATAGCAATCAGCCCCAGCATTTT.

This clone showed up just once. The V call is TRBV24-1, the J call TRBJ2-5, with 7 bases lining up with TRBD2. The V gene's germline CDR1 is KGHDR and CDR2 SFDVKD. The CDR3 runs 16 residues. V lost 8 bases to trimming and J lost 5 bases; unmatched junction nucleotides: 16. CDR3 DNA: TGTGCCACCACCTCCTCCTCCGCGGGAGATGGGGAGACCCAGTACTTC. It translates to CATTSSSAGDGETQYF.

V gene TRBV9 combines with J gene TRBJ1-1; 7 bases fit TRBD1. The CDR3 runs to 13 residues. CDR1 SGDLS and CDR2 YYNGEE come from the germline V gene. V was clipped by 4 bases and J by 4 bases; unmatched bases: 4. CDR3: CASSPQGTTEAFF. CDR3 DNA: TGTGCCAGCAGCCCACAGGGGACCACTGAAGCTTTCTTT.

The V gene is TRBV5-1, the J gene TRBJ2-1; 9 positions agree with TRBD2. The CDR3 covers 17 residues. The germline V gene encodes CDR1 SGHRS and CDR2 YFSETQ. With V trimmed by 1 base and J by 2 bases, 7 bases remained unmatched. In DNA, the CDR3 is TGCGCCAGCAGCTTGTGGTCTGGCGGGGGGGCCTACAATGAGCAGTTCTTC. It encodes CASSLWSGGGAYNEQFF.

The V call is TRBV18, the J call TRBJ1-2; 10 positions match TRBD1. In germline, CDR1 is KGHSH, CDR2 LQKENI. This CDR3 spans 16 amino acids. Trimming at V came to 2 bases and at J to 2 bases, leaving 5 bases not matched to a gene. For the CDR3, the DNA is TGTGCCAGCTCACCATCGCTGACAGGGGGCAACTATGGCTACACCTTC. Protein: CASSPSLTGGNYGYTF.

V usage is TRBV12-3 or TRBV12-4 and J usage is TRBJ2-7; D remains unclear. V was pared by 6 bases and J by 6 bases, with 9 bases between. There are 11 residues in the CDR3. The CDR3 coding sequence is TGTGCCAGCAGCCAACGGACCGAGCAGTACTTC. Translation: CASSQRTEQYF.

This clone was observed once. The J gene is TRBJ2-7, the V gene TRBV19; a possible D gene is TRBD2 (5 bases). Germline CDR1 is LNHDA and CDR2 is SQIVND (reference sequence). The CDR3 covers 13 residues. V shed 5 bases and J shed 3 bases, with 11 bases lying between them. In nucleotides, the CDR3 is TGTGCCAGTAGTGGTCGGGGAAACTACGAGCAGTACTTC. As protein: CASSGRGNYEQYF.

The chain carries TRBV4-2 and TRBJ1-4, with 8 bases matching TRBD1. The CDR3 has 14 amino acids. V lost 4 bases, J lost 8 bases, and 6 bases stayed unmatched. Per the germline V gene, CDR1 is LGHNA and CDR2 is YNFKEQ. CDR3 loop: CASSPYRGGEKLFF. CDR3 coding DNA: TGTGCCAGCAGCCCCTACAGGGGGGGGGAAAAACTGTTTTTT.

The rearrangement uses TRBV29-1 and TRBJ1-2; no clear D. In germline, CDR1 is SQVTM, CDR2 ANQGSEA. V was pared by 4 bases and J by 4 bases, with 16 bases between. This CDR3 region has 14 residues. DNA of the CDR3: TGCAGCGTTGTAGAGGTCGGGTCAAGCTATGGCTACACCTTC. Translated: CSVVEVGSSYGYTF. The variable domain in full, with the rest retrieved from reference TRBV29-1 and TRBJ1-2, is SAVISQKPSRDICQRGTSLTIQCQVDSQVTMMFWYRQQPGQSLTLIATANQGSEATYESGFVIDKFPISRPNLTFSTLTVSNMSPEDSSIYLCSVVEVGSSYGYTFGSGTRLTVV.

V is TRBV2 and J is TRBJ1-1; 7 positions agree with TRBD1. The CDR3 runs 14 residues. V shed 2 bases and J 1 base; nucleotides not matched to a gene: 1. Germline lookup yields CDR1 SNHLY and CDR2 FYNNEI. CDR3: CASSETGANTEAFF. CDR3 DNA sequence: TGTGCCAGCAGTGAAACAGGGGCGAACACTGAAGCTTTCTTT.

CDR3 coding DNA: TGTGCCAGCAGCCAAGGAGCCCAGGCTAATGAAAAACTGTTTTTT. Translating gives CASSQGAQANEKLFF. The chain has TRBV3-1 (or the pseudogene TRBV3-2) and TRBJ1-4; D is unresolved. The CDR3 is made up of 15 amino acids. CDR1 LGHDT and CDR2 YNNKEL come from the germline V gene (reference sequence). V lost 1 base and J 3 bases, leaving 9 bases between the germline ends.

J is TRBJ1-1 and V is TRBV27; 7 positions match TRBD1. The V gene's germline CDR1 is MNHEY and CDR2 SMNVEV (reference sequence). The CDR3 spans 15 residues. Losses at the gene ends were 5 bases for V and 4 bases for J; bases not matched to a gene: 10. The CDR3 loop reads CASSQPWAGGTEAFF. CDR3 DNA sequence: TGTGCCAGCAGTCAACCTTGGGCAGGGGGCACTGAAGCTTTCTTT.

In the case of this clone: Other DNA sequences in the same sample also yield this CDR3. The V and J genes are TRBV28 and TRBJ2-5; unclear D gene. Trimming cost V 6 bases and J 1 base, with 9 bases left between them. Germline V CDR1 and CDR2: MDHEN, SYDVKM. The CDR3 contains 13 residues. The CDR3 DNA reads TGTGCCAGCAGCCCCGGGCTCCAAGAGACCCAGTACTTC. This sequence encodes CASSPGLQETQYF.

This chain connects TRBV30 to TRBJ2-1, with D perhaps assigned TRBD1 or TRBD2 (5 bases each). The CDR3 has 13 residues. Looked up from germline, CDR1 is GTSNPN and CDR2 is SVGIG (reference sequence). The V end was cut by 5 bases, the J end by 10 bases, with 18 bases between. The CDR3 DNA reads TGTGCCTGGGGGGGAATAAAAACTCGGGAGCAGTTCTTC. Protein sequence: CAWGGIKTREQFF. Variable domain in full (rest from reference TRBV30 and TRBJ2-1): SQTIHQWPATLVQPVGSPLSLECTVEGTSNPNLYWYRQAAGRGLQLLFYSVGIGQISSEVPQNLSASRPQDRQFILSSKKLLLSDSGFYLCAWGGIKTREQFFGPGTRLTVL.

The rearrangement links TRBV28 to TRBJ2-7; possible D gene TRBD2, 7 bases. This CDR3 is 20 amino acids long. V lost 8 bases to trimming and J lost 0 bases, with 32 bases between them. Per the germline V gene, CDR1 is MDHEN and CDR2 is SYDVKM. The CDR3: CASFSSGFLGGASNSYEQYF. CDR3 nucleotides: TGTGCCAGCTTCTCCTCAGGGTTTCTAGGGGGGGCCTCTAACTCCTACGAGCAGTACTTC.

The chain uses TRBV11-3 and TRBJ2-2; 7 bases match TRBD1. This CDR3 has 14 amino acids. Germline V gene sequence: CDR1 SGHNT, CDR2 YENEEA. Unmatched junction bases numbered 1, after V lost 5 bases and J lost 1 base. CDR3 in amino acids: CASSRTGNTGELFF. The CDR3 region has the DNA TGTGCCAGCAGCCGGACAGGGAACACCGGGGAGCTGTTTTTT.

The chain links TRBV28 to TRBJ2-1; 9 positions agree with TRBD2. Germline CDR1 is MDHEN and CDR2 is SYDVKM. Trimming cost V 5 bases and J 3 bases; bases outside gene matches: 11. This CDR3 is 17 amino acids long. Written as DNA, the CDR3 is TGTGCCAGCAGTCCCGCGGGACTAGCCTTGCGCTACAATGAGCAGTTCTTC. Encoded protein: CASSPAGLALRYNEQFF.

CDR3: CASSQRGPPYEQYF. The CDR3 bases are TGTGCCAGCAGTCAGCGGGGCCCACCCTACGAGCAGTACTTC. The chain is built from TRBV6-5 and TRBJ2-7; 7 positions match TRBD2. This CDR3 has 14 amino acids. Per the germline V gene, CDR1 is MNHEY and CDR2 is SVGAGI. Trimming removed 5 bases from V and 2 bases from J; junction bases left unmatched: 6.

V usage is TRBV7-9 and J usage is TRBJ2-3; no clear D. V was pared by 2 bases and J by 0 bases, with 9 bases between. The germline V gene encodes CDR1 SEHNR and CDR2 FQNEAQ (reference sequence). The CDR3 spans 15 residues. The CDR3 region has the DNA TGTGCCAGCAGCTTATATCAGCGTAGCACAGATACGCAGTATTTT. Translated: CASSLYQRSTDTQYF.

V is TRBV28 and J is TRBJ2-2; weak D call: TRBD1 (6 bases). Germline lookup yields CDR1 MDHEN and CDR2 SYDVKM. Trimming left V 1 base short and J 6 bases short, with 15 bases between. CDR3 length equals 16 residues. The CDR3 spells CASSLFRTAGPGELFF. In DNA, the CDR3 is TGTGCCAGCAGTTTATTCCGGACAGCCGGCCCCGGGGAGCTGTTTTTT.

This chain links TRBV4-3 with TRBJ2-4; a possible D gene is TRBD1 (6 bases). V shed 6 bases and J shed 4 bases, with 10 bases lying between them. CDR1 is LGHNA and CDR2 is YSLEER in the germline V gene. CDR3 length: 13 residues. DNA of the CDR3: TGCGCCAGCAGTCCGGGACATAAAAACATTCAGTACTTC. Amino acids: CASSPGHKNIQYF.